The rows below give T cell receptor beta chains drawn from one sample of a study of CD8 T cells in ankylosing spondylitis. One entry per CDR3 protein results from TCRdb running MiXCR on the 5' RACE reads. There are roughly 230,000 distinct CDR3 sequences in the sample; roughly a tenth occur only once, and 2.5% to 3% lies in the top ten. What was sequenced was blood, either unsorted or a sorted T cell fraction (not recorded which). All receptors come from a male donor with ankylosing spondylitis or in good health (not recorded which). The CDR3 runs from the conserved cysteine through the conserved F or W. A clone size is listed for some rows: how often the clone was seen (once, few, many), or a class if it is expanded.

NA	TRBV10-3	14	TRBJ1-6	CATADVRRATPLHF
many	TRBV12-3/TRBV12-4	16	TRBJ1-3	CASSFQVQLSGNTIYF
few	TRBV12-3/TRBV12-4	15	TRBJ2-7	CASSQRLAGNYEQYF
few	TRBV6-2/TRBV6-3	15	TRBJ2-7	CASSYELAGSYEQYF
NA	TRBV7-5	18	TRBJ2-1	CISVSEAGAVAGDNEQFF
many	TRBV5-1	13	TRBJ1-1	CASSHGGGTEAFF
many	TRBV12-3/TRBV12-4	13	TRBJ2-2	CASSLINTGELFF
many	TRBV12-3/TRBV12-4	14	TRBJ1-5	CASSPGVLNQPQHF
many	TRBV5-1	11	TRBJ2-5	CASSLDKTQYF
many	TRBV20-1	15	TRBJ2-1	CSATLTSRSYNEQFF
many	TRBV30	14	TRBJ1-4	CAWSGAGSREKLFF
many	TRBV6-1	15	TRBJ1-1	CASGGGDHMNTEAFF
many	TRBV14	15	TRBJ2-7	CASSQDQPFSYEQYF
NA	TRBV11-3	15	TRBJ2-7	CASSQGYSQGGEQYF
many	TRBV10-3	16	TRBJ2-6	CAISENANSGANVLTF
many	TRBV4-2	17	TRBJ1-2	CASSQGGQGPFGYGYTF
many	TRBV11-2	15	TRBJ2-7	CASSFGQGMVYEQYF
NA	TRBV30	16	TRBJ2-2	CAWDRGLGRVPGELFF
few	TRBV3-1	12	TRBJ1-5	CASSQGQGPQHF
many	TRBV12-3/TRBV12-4	13	TRBJ2-7	CASSLADMVTQYF
many	TRBV5-1	14	TRBJ2-7	CASSLSGESYEQYF
many	TRBV12-3/TRBV12-4	15	TRBJ2-1	CTSSSVYPSLDEQFF
many	TRBV4-2	15	TRBJ1-4	CASSQDLGPNEKLFF
many	TRBV25-1	12	TRBJ2-7	CASSELTYEQYF
many	TRBV30	18	TRBJ2-2	CAWSGTILGQGGTGELFF
NA	TRBV5-1	14	TRBJ2-1	CASSLEGSGDEQFF
many	TRBV4-1	16	TRBJ2-2	CASSQPSGRSTGELFF
few	TRBV5-1	14	TRBJ2-7	CASSLQQAPYEQYF
many	TRBV29-1	15	TRBJ2-1	CSVVGTSGGAGEQFF
many	TRBV5-1	15	TRBJ2-5	CASSLSVTDQETQYF
NA	TRBV6-1	12	TRBJ2-7	CASSTTIYEQYF
many	TRBV5-1	14	TRBJ1-3	CASSQAGQTNTIYF
many	TRBV20-1	16	TRBJ2-2	CSAMTQLVPNTGELFF
NA	TRBV7-9	16	TRBJ1-3	CASSTLYRDQGNTIYF
many	TRBV12-3/TRBV12-4	16	TRBJ2-5	CASSLNPGTEQETQYF
many	TRBV2	14	TRBJ1-2	CASSEVGRTSGYTF
NA	TRBV7-9	15	TRBJ2-5	CASSSPGQIQETQYF
many	TRBV5-1	15	TRBJ2-7	CASSLGAGHQDEQYF
many	TRBV18	15	TRBJ2-1	CASSSRDRVSDEQFF
NA	TRBV4-2	17	TRBJ2-3	CASSQLTIAGEADTQYF
many	TRBV20-1	13	TRBJ2-5	CSARRGQGETQYF
many	TRBV14	17	TRBJ2-1	CASSHLGAGGPGNEQFF
many	TRBV2	13	TRBJ1-1	CASSGQANTEAFF
NA	TRBV9	15	TRBJ2-1	CASSGSSGSFGEQFF
NA	TRBV18	14	TRBJ2-7	CVSSAQGGVGEQYF
NA	TRBV4-2	15	TRBJ2-5	CASSQGSGGGETQYF